The present entry profiles one TCR beta chain with its context. Other DNA sequences in this specimen translate into the identical CDR3. Trimming left V 4 bases short and J 3 bases short, with 3 bases between. Germline lookup yields CDR1 MDHEN and CDR2 SYDVKM. The CDR3 runs to 11 residues. The data originate from a study of shared clonotypes between healthy human individuals. Profiling relied on immunoSEQ multiplex PCR, and the TCRdb table lists in-frame clones only, not all of them. The sample gives approximately 740,000 clones, roughly 70% of which show up once; under 2% is in the top ten. Material for sequencing was memory CD4+ T cells sorted from blood. Subset given: CD45RA-negative fraction. The genes are TRBV28 and TRBJ2-5; no reliable D call. The TCR originated in a woman aged 30 to 39 in good health. CDR3 sequence: CASSSEETQYF. CDR3 in DNA: TGTGCCAGCAGTTCGGAAGAGACCCAGTACTTC.